Each of the 27 T cell receptor beta chains below was sequenced from the same sample in a study of T cells in Graves' hyperthyroidism and ophthalmopathy. RNA transcripts were the template for amplifying TCR beta CDR3 regions. HTBI primers were employed in a first-round RT-PCR of the TCR CDR3. MiXCR was run by TCRdb on the multiplex PCR reads, yielding one entry per CDR3 protein. Found here are around 610,000 distinct CDR3 sequences, under 15% of them singletons; the top ten hold approximately 4.2%. Input material: blood. The receptors were sampled from a woman aged 40 to 50 with Graves' ophthalmopathy.

A few counts support this clonotype. The CDR3 region is CASSRTYSGRANTGELFF. The CDR3 DNA reads TGCGCCAGCAGCCGAACTTATAGCGGGAGGGCGAACACCGGGGAGCTGTTTTTT. This chain joins TRBV4-1 and TRBJ2-2; 11 bases match TRBD2. The CDR3 runs to 18 residues. Germline lookup yields CDR1 MGHRA and CDR2 YSYEKL. V lost 4 bases and J lost 0; bases outside the gene matches: 7.

This clonotype has ten or more counts. The rearrangement joins TRBV7-2 to TRBJ1-5, with TRBD1 as a possible D gene (6 bases). The CDR3 runs to 13 residues. The germline gives CDR1 SGHTA, CDR2 FQGNSA. V was trimmed by 6 bases and J by 4 bases, leaving 10 bases between them. The CDR3 region is CASSLQGNQPQHF. CDR3 DNA: TGTGCCAGCAGTTTACAGGGTAATCAGCCCCAGCATTTT.

This clonotype showed up many times. The chain couples TRBV7-2 to TRBJ1-2; no definite D call. Germline-derived CDR1 and CDR2 are SGHTA and FQGNSA. There are 13 residues in the CDR3. V was clipped by 9 bases and J by 0 bases, with 11 bases between them. The CDR3 loop reads CASSSQANYGYTF. The DNA for the CDR3 is TGTGCCAGTAGTAGCCAAGCTAACTATGGCTACACCTTC.

This clonotype occurred many times. The genes are TRBV20-1 and TRBJ1-5; 7 nucleotides match TRBD1. V lost 3 bases to trimming and J lost 4 bases; unmatched junction nucleotides: 6. The CDR3 contains 14 residues. Germline V lookup: CDR1 DFQATT, CDR2 SNEGSKA (reference sequence). The CDR3 bases are TGCAGTGCTAGCAGGGGGTGGGCAAATCAGCCCCAGCATTTT. Translating gives CSASRGWANQPQHF.

This clonotype was observed a few times. The V and J genes are TRBV5-1 and TRBJ1-1; a possible D gene is TRBD1 (5 bases). The CDR3 consists of 15 residues. Germline values: CDR1 SGHRS, CDR2 YFSETQ. V was pared by 0 bases and J by 1 base, with 10 bases between. DNA for the CDR3: TGCGCCAGCAGCTTGGCCCCAGGGCAGAACACTGAAGCTTTCTTT. It is translated as CASSLAPGQNTEAFF.

This clonotype was counted ten times or more. The genes are TRBV7-2 and TRBJ2-7; 7 bases are shared with TRBD2. The V gene's germline CDR1 is SGHTA and CDR2 FQGNSA. The V gene end was trimmed by 1 base and the J gene end by 4 bases; junction bases not matched to a gene: 7. The CDR3 consists of 15 residues. The CDR3 DNA sequence: TGTGCCAGCAGCTTAGGGGACTATCGGGGGTACGAGCAGTACTTC. It translates to CASSLGDYRGYEQYF.

The rearrangement uses TRBV28 and TRBJ1-1, with no clear D. This CDR3 is built from 14 residues. CDR1 is MDHEN, CDR2 SYDVKM, per germline. V lost 2 bases and J 5 bases, leaving 12 bases between the germline ends. The CDR3 DNA is TGTGCCAGCAGTTTAAGAAGGGCAGGAACTGAAGCTTTCTTT. Its translation: CASSLRRAGTEAFF.

This clonotype appeared a few times. V gene TRBV20-1 combines with J gene TRBJ2-4; 7 nucleotides match TRBD2. The trim removed 7 bases at V and 0 bases at J, leaving 9 bases unmatched. Germline assignment: CDR1 DFQATT and CDR2 SNEGSKA (reference sequence). This CDR3 has 15 residues. CDR3 in amino acids: CSVLKRELAKNIQYF. CDR3 nucleotide sequence: TGCAGTGTTTTAAAGCGGGAACTAGCCAAAAACATTCAGTACTTC.

Ten or more counts support this clonotype. The chain links TRBV29-1 to TRBJ1-1, with no clear D. The germline gives CDR1 SQVTM, CDR2 ANQGSEA. The CDR3 contains 12 residues. V dropped 1 base and J dropped 0 bases, with 3 bases sitting between them. The CDR3: CSVEGMNTEAFF. Here the CDR3 DNA reads TGCAGCGTTGAAGGGATGAACACTGAAGCTTTCTTT.

The rearrangement joins TRBV6-5 to TRBJ1-2, with D hard to call. Germline loops: CDR1 MNHEY, CDR2 SVGAGI. The CDR3 sequence is 13 residues long. V lost 0 bases to trimming and J lost 8 bases, with 10 bases between them. CDR3 nucleotide sequence: TGTGCCAGCAGTTACTCTGGGTCGGGCGGCTACACCTTC. It specifies CASSYSGSGGYTF.

This clonotype was observed at least ten times. The chain uses TRBV28 and TRBJ2-2; tentatively, D is TRBD2 (7 bases). Trimming cost V 3 bases and J 7 bases, with 12 bases left between them. This CDR3 is built from 14 residues. The V gene's germline CDR1 is MDHEN and CDR2 SYDVKM. The CDR3 reads CASSFGGAIGELFF. In DNA form, the CDR3 reads TGTGCCAGCAGTTTTGGGGGGGCGATCGGGGAGCTGTTTTTT.

A few counts support this clonotype. The rearrangement links TRBV11-3 to TRBJ1-5, with 12 positions matching TRBD1. CDR1 and CDR2 (germline): SGHNT, YENEEA. Unmatched junction bases numbered 6, after V lost 5 bases and J lost 7 bases. The CDR3 is made up of 15 amino acids. CDR3 residues: CASSLGTGGEQPQHF. In DNA form, the CDR3 reads TGTGCCAGCAGCCTGGGGACAGGGGGCGAACAGCCCCAGCATTTT. The full variable domain, rest sourced from reference TRBV11-3 and TRBJ1-5, is EAGVVQSPRYKIIEKKQPVAFWCNPISGHNTLYWYLQNLGQGPELLIRYENEEAVDDSQLPKDRFSAERLKGVDSTLKIQPAELGDSAVYLCASSLGTGGEQPQHFGDGTRLSIL.

The chain recombines TRBV28 with TRBJ2-7, with D possibly matching TRBD2 (6 bases). The germline gives CDR1 MDHEN, CDR2 SYDVKM. The V and J ends lost 10 bases and 5 bases respectively, with 15 bases between them. The CDR3 loop spans 12 amino acids. CDR3 sequence (DNA): TGTGCCACCCAGTTGGGACTCAACGAGCAGTACTTC. Translation: CATQLGLNEQYF.

In this sample, this clonotype turned up many times. The rearrangement uses TRBV20-1 and TRBJ2-7; 9 bases agree with TRBD2. The V segment lost 0 bases and the J segment 4 bases; nucleotides outside the gene matches: 7. Germline lookup yields CDR1 DFQATT and CDR2 SNEGSKA (reference sequence). The CDR3 consists of 15 residues. Written as DNA, the CDR3 is TGCAGTGCTAGAGATCGGGGCGGGAGGGCTTACGAGCAGTACTTC. Its protein product is CSARDRGGRAYEQYF.

The rearrangement uses TRBV6-1 and TRBJ1-1, with D possibly matching TRBD1 (5 bases). The germline gives CDR1 MNHNS, CDR2 SASEGT. This CDR3 is 14 amino acids long. Trimming left V 5 bases short and J 0 bases short, with 10 bases between. Here the CDR3 DNA reads TGTGCCAGCAGTAGCTGGGGGATGAACACTGAAGCTTTCTTT. It is translated as CASSSWGMNTEAFF.

This clonotype was counted only a few times. The chain recombines TRBV6-2 or TRBV6-3 with TRBJ2-3; D unresolved. Germline CDR1 is MNHEY and CDR2 is SVGEGT. CDR3 length: 16 residues. Trimming took 0 bases from V and 1 from J, leaving 11 bases between them. CDR3 sequence (DNA): TGTGCCAGCAGTTACTCGGTGAATTACGGCACAGATACGCAGTATTTT. Translating gives CASSYSVNYGTDTQYF.

J is TRBJ2-5 and V is TRBV6-1; the D gene is possibly TRBD2 (7 bases). Germline-derived CDR1 and CDR2 are MNHNS and SASEGT. The V end was cut by 7 bases, the J end by 5 bases, with 20 bases between. This CDR3 region has 15 residues. CDR3 DNA: TGTGCCAGCAAGGGGGGGCGGGAGACGAAGGAGACCCAGTACTTC. Translation: CASKGGRETKETQYF.

About this clonotype itself: This may be a read error: a much more frequent sequence differs by one nucleotide. The V and J genes are TRBV4-1 and TRBJ2-5, with D unresolved. Between the trimmed V and J ends, which lost 1 base and 1 base, there was a span of 7 bases. CDR1 and CDR2 from the germline V gene are MGHRA and YSYEKL. The CDR3 runs 14 residues. CDR3 sequence (DNA): TGCGCCAGCAGCCAAGTTGGCAGCCAAGAGACCCAGTACTTC. Protein product: CASSQVGSQETQYF.

The chain uses TRBV10-3 and TRBJ2-7, with D perhaps given as TRBD1 or TRBD2 (5 bases each). Germline V gene data show CDR1 as ENHRY and CDR2 as SYGVKD. This CDR3 comprises 13 residues. Deletions cut 11 bases from V and 7 bases from J, with 21 bases between. The CDR3 protein is CASLGTGEGEQYF. CDR3 sequence (DNA): TGTGCCTCACTAGGGACGGGCGAAGGGGAGCAGTACTTC.

This clonotype occurred many times. CDR3 nucleotides: TGTGCCAGCAAGTTTAGAACAGATAACACCGGGGAGCTGTTTTTT. Translation: CASKFRTDNTGELFF. The rearrangement uses TRBV11-3 and TRBJ2-2; D is unclear. CDR1 SGHNT and CDR2 YENEEA come from the germline V gene. V was shortened by 7 bases and J by 2 bases, with 14 bases between the two germline ends. CDR3 size: 15 residues. Combining the CDR3 with reference TRBV11-3 and TRBJ2-2 gives the whole variable domain EAGVVQSPRYKIIEKKQPVAFWCNPISGHNTLYWYLQNLGQGPELLIRYENEEAVDDSQLPKDRFSAERLKGVDSTLKIQPAELGDSAVYLCASKFRTDNTGELFFGEGSRLTVL.

The chain uses TRBV7-9 and TRBJ2-7; TRBD2 might be the D (5 bases). Germline V gives CDR1 SEHNR, CDR2 FQNEAQ (reference sequence). This CDR3 has 15 amino acids. Trimming took 5 bases from V and 3 from J, leaving 17 bases between them. CDR3 nucleotides: TGTGCCAGCAGCACCGCTAATAGCGACCGCTACGAGCAGTACTTC. Translation gives CASSTANSDRYEQYF.

This clonotype was counted at least ten times. The rearrangement joins TRBV30 to TRBJ2-7; D is perhaps TRBD2 (7 bases). This CDR3 spans 13 amino acids. The V end lost 8 bases, the J end lost 3 bases, and 17 bases lay between the germline ends. Germline lookup yields CDR1 GTSNPN and CDR2 SVGIG (reference sequence). Here the CDR3 reads CAGTRGRVYEQYF. The CDR3 DNA reads as TGTGCCGGTACGAGGGGGAGGGTCTACGAGCAGTACTTC.

The chain carries TRBV7-3 and TRBJ2-7, with 13 bases aligning to TRBD2. J was trimmed by 4 bases and V by 3 bases; bases with no gene match: 6. Per germline, CDR1 SGHTA and CDR2 FQGTGA. The CDR3 loop spans 16 amino acids. The CDR3 coding sequence is TGTGCCAGCAGCTTTGGACTAGCGGGAGTTCGGTACGAGCAGTACTTC. Amino acids: CASSFGLAGVRYEQYF.

Ten or more counts support this clonotype. The J gene is TRBJ2-7, the V gene TRBV6-5, with D perhaps TRBD1 (6 bases). CDR3 size: 15 residues. Germline-derived CDR1 and CDR2 are MNHEY and SVGAGI. With 0 bases removed from V and 3 bases from J, the gap between germline ends came to 12 bases. CDR3 coding DNA: TGTGCCAGCAGTTACTCGGAAGGGGGAGACTACGAGCAGTACTTC. The encoded protein is CASSYSEGGDYEQYF.

The chain couples TRBV12-3 or TRBV12-4 to TRBJ1-3; 8 bases are shared with TRBD1. Unmatched junction bases numbered 3, after V lost 3 bases and J lost 2 bases. CDR3 length equals 15 residues. The CDR3 sequence is CASSFDRGTGNTIYF. CDR3 nucleotides: TGTGCCAGCAGTTTTGACAGGGGAACTGGAAACACCATATATTTT.

This clonotype was recorded many times. V usage is TRBV7-2 and J usage is TRBJ2-7; perhaps D is TRBD1 or TRBD2 (5 bases each). The V end was cut by 4 bases, the J end by 7 bases, with 23 bases between. Germline V gene data show CDR1 as SGHTA and CDR2 as FQGNSA. The CDR3 totals 16 residues. The CDR3 DNA reads TGTGCCAGCAGCTCCGGGGCAGACCCCTTGGTGACAGAGCAGTACTTC. It translates to CASSSGADPLVTEQYF.

This clonotype was counted ten times or more. The chain couples TRBV24-1 to TRBJ2-7; 13 nucleotides align to TRBD2. The CDR3 consists of 15 residues. V was pared by 8 bases and J by 3 bases, with 6 bases of the junction left unmatched. Germline CDR1 KGHDR, CDR2 SFDVKD. The CDR3 loop is CATISRLAGGYEQYF. The CDR3 DNA reads TGTGCCACCATCTCACGACTAGCGGGAGGCTACGAGCAGTACTTC.